This TCR beta chain was documented in a study of cytomegalovirus exposure and HLA in healthy donors. This clone was recorded once. This PCR relied on a set of 60 Vbeta primers and 13 Jbeta primers. Some clones are missing from TCRdb's copy, which holds only in-frame ones; the method was immunoSEQ multiplex PCR. The repertoire holds about 300,000 clones, more than 80% seen once, with 3.5% to 4% in the top ten. The CDR3 extends over 14 amino acids. Germline CDR1 is SEHNR and CDR2 is FQNEAQ (reference sequence). V lost 0 bases, J lost 4 bases, and 7 bases lay in between. The V gene is TRBV7-9, the J gene TRBJ1-3; D unclear. The TCR sequence derives from a man aged 35-49 years in good health and CMV-seropositive. Input material: PBMCs. CDR3 in amino acids: CASSLAVAGNTIYF. The CDR3 DNA reads TGTGCCAGCAGCTTAGCCGTCGCGGGAAACACCATATATTTT.